Listed below are T cell receptor beta chains from one sample, sequenced in a study of spatial heterogeneity in lung cancer. TCRdb recomputed calls from the 5' RACE reads with MiXCR, one row per CDR3 protein. The table shows some 32,000 distinct CDR3 sequences, with more than 9% occurring only once. The sequencing used PBMCs, collected at follow-up. These receptors were obtained from a female donor with early-stage non-small cell lung cancer. Both conserved end residues are trimmed from each CDR3.

j_call,v_call,cdr3_aa
TRBJ2-3,TRBV5-8,ASSLGLSDTQY
TRBJ2-5,TRBV4-2,ASSQDDRVRETQY
TRBJ2-3,TRBV29-1,SVYEDGASTDTQY
TRBJ1-3,TRBV7-9,ASSGASSGNTIY
TRBJ1-1,TRBV5-1,ASSIKGNTEAF
TRBJ2-1,TRBV11-2,ASSSHYSSSYNEQF
TRBJ2-3,TRBV5-6,ASSLEAGKDTQY
TRBJ2-6,TRBV20-1,SATGSGANVLT
TRBJ1-4,TRBV5-1,ASRGQEPATNEKLF
TRBJ1-1,TRBV5-1,ASSMTGARNTEAF
TRBJ2-1,TRBV15,ATSRDGTSDYNEQF
TRBJ2-3,TRBV5-1,ASSSPSGDATDTQY
TRBJ2-5,TRBV7-9,ASSLAQAGETQY
TRBJ2-7,TRBV9,ASSVGADSYEQY
TRBJ2-1,TRBV11-3,ASSLGGPNEQF
TRBJ2-1,TRBV18,ASSPGLVPSIEQF
TRBJ1-6,TRBV6-2/TRBV6-3,ASSYGTENSPLH
TRBJ1-1,TRBV3-1,ASSPNPTMNTEAF
TRBJ2-1,TRBV4-3,ASSQEGRSYNEQF
TRBJ2-3,TRBV10-3,AISESTDTQY
TRBJ2-5,TRBV29-1,SVFWGLAETQY
TRBJ2-3,TRBV2,AGRRQGSLTDTQY
TRBJ2-5,TRBV5-1,ASSLNSAGAQLTQY
TRBJ2-5,TRBV7-2,ASSSYQETQY
TRBJ2-7,TRBV28,ASSRRGGTYEQY
TRBJ2-2,TRBV19,ASNRGRNTGELF
TRBJ2-3,TRBV3-1,ASSQVGAGLPDTQY
TRBJ2-1,TRBV7-2,ASSFGGGAFNEQF
TRBJ2-5,TRBV13,ASSFGSSGGDSETQY
TRBJ2-7,TRBV12-3/TRBV12-4,ASRLGVLTYERQY
TRBJ2-3,TRBV7-9,ASSPFVDTQY